This is a list of T cell receptor beta chains from one sample in a study of long-term antiretroviral therapy in people with HIV. The data were produced by immunoSEQ multiplex PCR, yet TCRdb's version contains in-frame clones alone and is incomplete. The sample has about 28,000 clones, nearly 95% seen once. This specimen consisted of unsorted PBMCs, obtained approximately 6.3 years after starting antiretroviral therapy. These receptors all come from a young man with HIV. The CDR3 runs from the conserved cysteine through the conserved F or W. Each record gives: clone size, V gene, J gene, D gene, CDR3 DNA, CDR3 protein. The D gene is left open where the match is weak. Only part of the rows carry a size: once, few, many, or a class if the clone is expanded.

clone size: .
V gene: TRBV7-2
J gene: TRBJ2-5
D gene: TRBD2
CDR3 DNA: TGTGCCAGCAGACTAATTTCCGGGACTAGCGGGCCCTTGGAGTACTTC
CDR3 protein: CASRLISGTSGPLEYF

clone size: once
V gene: TRBV6-5
J gene: TRBJ2-1
D gene: .
CDR3 DNA: TGTGCCAGCACCCGACAAGGGTCTTACAATGAGCAGTTCTTC
CDR3 protein: CASTRQGSYNEQFF

clone size: .
V gene: TRBV18
J gene: TRBJ2-7
D gene: TRBD1
CDR3 DNA: TGTGCCAGCTCACCGGGGACAGAGCGCTACGAGCAGTACTTC
CDR3 protein: CASSPGTERYEQYF

clone size: .
V gene: TRBV5-1
J gene: TRBJ2-6
D gene: .
CDR3 DNA: TGCGCCAGCAGCTTGCAGGTTGGGGCCAACGTCCTGACTTTC
CDR3 protein: CASSLQVGANVLTF

clone size: .
V gene: TRBV28
J gene: TRBJ1-3
D gene: .
CDR3 DNA: TGTGCCAGCAGCAACCGGGACACCCTCGGCGGAAACACCATATATTTT
CDR3 protein: CASSNRDTLGGNTIYF

clone size: .
V gene: TRBV5-5
J gene: TRBJ2-6
D gene: .
CDR3 DNA: TGTGCCAGCAGCTTGGACCCCGGGGCCAACGTCCTGACTTTC
CDR3 protein: CASSLDPGANVLTF

clone size: .
V gene: TRBV15
J gene: TRBJ2-1
D gene: .
CDR3 DNA: TGTGCCACCAGCTCGGAGGCAGACAATGAGCAGTTCTTC
CDR3 protein: CATSSEADNEQFF

clone size: .
V gene: TRBV7-8
J gene: TRBJ2-2
D gene: .
CDR3 DNA: TGTGCCAGCAGCTTAGTGGAGGGGGAGAACACCGGGGAGCTGTTTTTT
CDR3 protein: CASSLVEGENTGELFF

clone size: .
V gene: TRBV9
J gene: TRBJ2-1
D gene: .
CDR3 DNA: TGTGCCAGCAGCGTCTCGGGGGATATCTCCTACAATGAGCAGTTCTTC
CDR3 protein: CASSVSGDISYNEQFF

clone size: .
V gene: TRBV5-1
J gene: TRBJ2-7
D gene: .
CDR3 DNA: TGCGCCAGCAGCTTGTCGGGGTCCGAAAACGAGCAGTACTTC
CDR3 protein: CASSLSGSENEQYF

clone size: .
V gene: TRBV9
J gene: TRBJ2-3
D gene: TRBD2
CDR3 DNA: TGTGCCAGCAGCGCCGGAGCGGGACTGCGGACAGATACGCAGTATTTT
CDR3 protein: CASSAGAGLRTDTQYF

clone size: .
V gene: TRBV6-1
J gene: TRBJ2-7
D gene: TRBD1
CDR3 DNA: TGTGCCAGCAGCCTAGAGACAGGGGCCTACCACGAGCAGTACTTC
CDR3 protein: CASSLETGAYHEQYF

clone size: .
V gene: TRBV7-8
J gene: TRBJ1-5
D gene: .
CDR3 DNA: TGTGCCAGCAGCTTTGGCAGGGGAAGCCAAAGGCCCCAGCATTTT
CDR3 protein: CASSFGRGSQRPQHF

clone size: .
V gene: TRBV5-1
J gene: TRBJ2-4
D gene: TRBD2
CDR3 DNA: TGCGCCAGCAGCGATACCGGGACTAGCGGAAACATTCAGTACTTC
CDR3 protein: CASSDTGTSGNIQYF

clone size: .
V gene: TRBV4-3
J gene: TRBJ1-3
D gene: .
CDR3 DNA: TGCGCCAGCAGCCAGCTGGGACACCAACGCTCTGGAAACACCATATATTTT
CDR3 protein: CASSQLGHQRSGNTIYF

clone size: .
V gene: TRBV7-9
J gene: TRBJ2-3
D gene: .
CDR3 DNA: TGTGCCAGCAGCATTCCAGACCGTAGCACAGATACGCAGTATTTT
CDR3 protein: CASSIPDRSTDTQYF

clone size: .
V gene: TRBV10-3
J gene: TRBJ1-1
D gene: TRBD1
CDR3 DNA: TGTGCCATCGGAGAGGGACAGGTGAACACTGAAGCTTTCTTT
CDR3 protein: CAIGEGQVNTEAFF

clone size: .
V gene: TRBV7-3
J gene: TRBJ2-2
D gene: TRBD2
CDR3 DNA: TGTGCCAGCAGCCCCTTAGCGGGGTACAACACCGGGGAGCTGTTTTTT
CDR3 protein: CASSPLAGYNTGELFF

clone size: few
V gene: TRBV5-6
J gene: TRBJ2-1
D gene: TRBD2
CDR3 DNA: TGTGCCAGCAGCTTGGTATGGAGCGGGGGGGCCAATGAGCAGTTCTTC
CDR3 protein: CASSLVWSGGANEQFF

clone size: .
V gene: TRBV10-3
J gene: TRBJ1-6
D gene: TRBD1
CDR3 DNA: TGTGCCATCAGGGGGACAGGGAATTCACCCCTCCACTTT
CDR3 protein: CAIRGTGNSPLHF

clone size: .
V gene: TRBV27
J gene: TRBJ1-2
D gene: TRBD1
CDR3 DNA: TGTGCCAGCAGGCTTACCGGGACAGGGATGGGATACACCTTC
CDR3 protein: CASRLTGTGMGYTF

clone size: .
V gene: TRBV5-4
J gene: TRBJ2-7
D gene: TRBD2
CDR3 DNA: TGTGCCAGCAGCCCAAGAAGCGGGAGTAATAACGAGCAGTACTTC
CDR3 protein: CASSPRSGSNNEQYF

clone size: .
V gene: TRBV19
J gene: TRBJ1-5
D gene: TRBD1
CDR3 DNA: TGTGCCAGTAGTATTTTCGGACAGGGGAATCAGCCCCAGCATTTT
CDR3 protein: CASSIFGQGNQPQHF

clone size: .
V gene: TRBV7-9
J gene: TRBJ2-7
D gene: TRBD2
CDR3 DNA: TGTGCCAGCAGCTTTAGCGGGTCGACCTACGAGCAGTACTTC
CDR3 protein: CASSFSGSTYEQYF

clone size: .
V gene: TRBV2
J gene: TRBJ1-5
D gene: .
CDR3 DNA: TGTGCCAGCAACGAGGCCTACAATCAGCCCCAGCATTTT
CDR3 protein: CASNEAYNQPQHF

clone size: .
V gene: TRBV9
J gene: TRBJ2-2
D gene: .
CDR3 DNA: TGTGCCAGCAGCGTAGGGCTAGCCGGGGAGCTGTTTTTT
CDR3 protein: CASSVGLAGELFF

clone size: .
V gene: TRBV5-4
J gene: TRBJ1-2
D gene: TRBD1
CDR3 DNA: TGTGCCAGCAGCCGAGCCCCCGACAGGGGGACCCTTGAGGGCTACACCTTC
CDR3 protein: CASSRAPDRGTLEGYTF

clone size: .
V gene: TRBV6-1
J gene: TRBJ2-5
D gene: .
CDR3 DNA: TGTGCCAGCAGTCTACAGGGGAGGAAGACCCAGTACTTC
CDR3 protein: CASSLQGRKTQYF